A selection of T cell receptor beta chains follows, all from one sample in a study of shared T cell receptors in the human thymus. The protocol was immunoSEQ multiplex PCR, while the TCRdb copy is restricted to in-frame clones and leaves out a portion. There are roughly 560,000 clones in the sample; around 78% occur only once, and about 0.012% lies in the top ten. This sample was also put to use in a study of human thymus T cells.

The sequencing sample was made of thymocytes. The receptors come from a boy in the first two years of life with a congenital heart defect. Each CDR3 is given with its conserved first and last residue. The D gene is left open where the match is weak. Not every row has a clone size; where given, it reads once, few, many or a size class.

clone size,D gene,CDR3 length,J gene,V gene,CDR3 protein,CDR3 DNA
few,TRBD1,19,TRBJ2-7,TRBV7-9,CASSLEGSRHRGDWNEQYF,TGTGCCAGCAGCTTAGAGGGATCCCGACACAGGGGGGACTGGAACGAGCAGTACTTC
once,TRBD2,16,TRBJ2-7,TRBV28,CASSFSGLGGSYEQYF,TGTGCCAGCAGTTTCTCGGGACTAGGGGGCTCCTACGAGCAGTACTTC
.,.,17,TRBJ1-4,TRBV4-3,CASSQDYRQGENVKLFF,TGCGCCAGCAGCCAAGATTATCGGCAGGGTGAGAATGTGAAACTGTTTTTT
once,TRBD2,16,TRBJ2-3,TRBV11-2,CASSYPDGAGADTQYF,TGTGCCAGCAGCTACCCGGACGGAGCGGGAGCGGATACGCAGTATTTT
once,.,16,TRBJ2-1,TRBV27,CASSFSTVSWVDEQFF,TGTGCCAGCAGTTTTTCGACAGTCAGCTGGGTCGATGAGCAGTTCTTC
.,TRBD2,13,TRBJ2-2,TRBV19,CASRPTSAGELFF,TGTGCCAGTAGGCCAACTAGCGCCGGGGAGCTGTTTTTT
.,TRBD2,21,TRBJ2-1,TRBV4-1,CASSQNRTSGSAACSYNEQFF,TGCGCCAGCAGCCAAAATCGGACTAGCGGGAGCGCAGCTTGCTCCTACAATGAGCAGTTCTTC
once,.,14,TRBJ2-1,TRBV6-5,CASSYAGPHPLWFF,TGTGCCAGCAGTTACGCGGGACCCCACCCACTTTGGTTCTTC
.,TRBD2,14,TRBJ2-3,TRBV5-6,CASSLAGRTDTQYF,TGTGCCAGCAGCTTAGCGGGACGCACAGATACGCAGTATTTT
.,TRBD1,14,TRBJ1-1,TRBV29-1,CSVVKGQANTEAFF,TGCAGCGTTGTTAAGGGACAGGCAAACACTGAAGCTTTCTTT
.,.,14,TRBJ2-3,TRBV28,CASSAPLAADTQYF,TGTGCCAGCAGCGCCCCCCTAGCAGCAGATACGCAGTATTTT
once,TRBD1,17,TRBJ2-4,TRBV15,CATSPLDRALAKNIQYF,TGTGCCACCAGCCCCCTGGACAGGGCGTTAGCCAAAAACATTCAGTACTTC
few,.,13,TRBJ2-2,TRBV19,CASSPGTPGELFF,TGTGCCAGTAGCCCCGGGACACCCGGGGAGCTGTTTTTT
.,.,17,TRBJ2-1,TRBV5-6,CASSPKGDGSSYNEQFF,TGTGCCAGCAGCCCGAAGGGGGATGGGAGCTCCTACAATGAGCAGTTCTTC
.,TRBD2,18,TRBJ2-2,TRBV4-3,CASSQCFVGREEVGELFF,TGCGCCAGCAGCCAATGTTTCGTGGGACGGGAGGAGGTCGGGGAGCTGTTTTTT
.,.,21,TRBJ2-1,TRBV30,CAWSGGTGGGGSPNYGNEQFF,TGTGCCTGGAGTGGAGGGACAGGAGGCGGGGGTAGCCCCAACTACGGCAATGAGCAGTTCTTC
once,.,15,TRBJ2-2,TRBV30,CAYQPNRRGTGELFF,TGTGCCTACCAGCCGAACAGGAGGGGCACCGGGGAGCTGTTTTTT
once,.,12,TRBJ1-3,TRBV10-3,CAISRSGNTIYF,TGTGCCATCAGTCGGTCTGGAAACACCATATATTTT
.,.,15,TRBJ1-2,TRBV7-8,CASSSYPPSRLGYTF,TGTGCCAGCAGCTCCTACCCCCCGTCCAGGCTTGGCTACACCTTC
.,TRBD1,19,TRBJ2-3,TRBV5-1,CASSLGDRGESWVTDTQYF,TGCGCCAGCAGCTTGGGGGACAGGGGAGAATCTTGGGTCACAGATACGCAGTATTTT
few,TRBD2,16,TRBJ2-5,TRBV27,CASSLGGGAVQETQYF,TGTGCCAGCAGTTTAGGGGGAGGGGCAGTCCAAGAGACCCAGTACTTC
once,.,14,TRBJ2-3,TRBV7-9,CASSFAGRTDTQYF,TGTGCCAGCAGCTTCGCGGGACGCACAGATACGCAGTATTTT
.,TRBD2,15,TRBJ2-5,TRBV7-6,CASSHGAGDGETQYF,TGTGCCAGCAGCCATGGAGCGGGAGATGGGGAGACCCAGTACTTC
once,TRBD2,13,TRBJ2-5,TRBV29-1,CSVSKGGLETQYF,TGCAGCGTTTCCAAGGGAGGGTTGGAGACCCAGTACTTC
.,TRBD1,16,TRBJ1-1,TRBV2,CASSDPGGIRNTEAFF,TGTGCCAGCAGTGACCCAGGGGGCATTCGGAACACTGAAGCTTTCTTT
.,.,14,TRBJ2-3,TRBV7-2,CASSLAASPDTQYF,TGTGCCAGCAGCTTAGCGGCTAGCCCAGATACGCAGTATTTT
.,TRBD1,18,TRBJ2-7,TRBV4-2,CASSQEEVLGTGLYEQYF,TGTGCCAGCAGCCAAGAGGAGGTGCTCGGGACAGGGCTCTACGAGCAGTACTTC
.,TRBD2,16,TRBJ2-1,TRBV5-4,CASSLAGAGAHNEQFF,TGTGCCAGCAGCTTGGCCGGAGCGGGAGCCCACAATGAGCAGTTCTTC
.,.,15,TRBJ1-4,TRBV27,CASSFLGAPNEKLFF,TGTGCCAGCAGTTTCCTGGGGGCACCTAATGAAAAACTGTTTTTT